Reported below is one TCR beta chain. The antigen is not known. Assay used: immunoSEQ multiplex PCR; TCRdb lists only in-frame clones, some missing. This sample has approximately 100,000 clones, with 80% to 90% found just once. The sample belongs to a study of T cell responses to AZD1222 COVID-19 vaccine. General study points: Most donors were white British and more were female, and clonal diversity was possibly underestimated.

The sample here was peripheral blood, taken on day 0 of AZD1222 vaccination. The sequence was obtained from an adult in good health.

CDR3 bases: TGTGCCAGTAGTTTGGGGGGAAATGAGCAGTTCTTC. The encoded protein is CASSLGGNEQFF. The gene calls are TRBV19 and TRBJ2-1, with a possible D match to TRBD2 (6 bases). This CDR3 spans 12 amino acids. The V and J ends lost 5 bases and 7 bases respectively, with 9 bases between them. Germline V gene data show CDR1 as LNHDA and CDR2 as SQIVND (reference sequence).